This entry is about one TCR beta chain. The data derive from a study of blood T cell repertoires in COVID-19. There are 18 residues in the CDR3. Study processing details: Estimation of nucleated cell counts relied on the amplification of reference gene primers. Repertoires were generated with immunoSEQ multiplex PCR, while TCRdb's copy carries only in-frame clones and drops some. The DNA was the basis for D and trimming; V, J and clone size are from that table. The repertoire has 100,000 to 120,000 clones, less than 75% of them found once; the top ten carry about 8.3%. The source material was peripheral blood. The chain employs TRBV21-1 and TRBJ2-2; TRBD2, the D gene given by the table, was not confirmed from the DNA. TRBV21-1 is marked as a pseudogene. The source is a woman aged 55-75 years with acute or convalescent COVID-19. CDR3 sequence reads: CASSKDKRGGPVTGELFF. CDR3 nucleotide sequence: TGTGCCAGCAGCAAAGATAAGCGGGGGGGCCCGGTCACCGGGGAGCTGTTTTTT.